This T cell receptor beta chain was identified during a study of T cells after yellow fever vaccination. Study-level points and caveats: FACS-sorted repertoires might harbor abundant contaminating clonotypes from the bulk population.

Germline lookup yields CDR1 SGHTA and CDR2 FQGNSA. Trimming removed 3 bases from V and 1 base from J; junction bases left unmatched: 11. The CDR3 has 17 residues. This clonotype was observed a handful of times. The antigen is not known. Via MiXCR, TCRdb re-called the 5' RACE reads, giving one row per CDR3 protein. The sample has roughly 400,000 distinct CDR3 sequences; around a sixth are singletons. The chain recombines TRBV7-2 with TRBJ1-1; 7 bases align to TRBD1. The receptor's source is a young man who received the YFV17D yellow fever vaccine. This sample comprised PBMCs, obtained before the yellow fever booster vaccination. The CDR3 loop reads CASSLRSKGAKNTEAFF. CDR3 DNA sequence: TGTGCCAGCAGCTTGCGAAGTAAGGGGGCGAAGAACACTGAAGCTTTCTTT. Using reference TRBV7-2 and TRBJ1-1 for the parts outside the CDR3, the full variable domain is GAGVSQSPSNKVTEKGKDVELRCDPISGHTALYWYRQSLGQGLEFLIYFQGNSAPDKSGLPSDRFSAERTGGSVSTLTIQRTQQEDSAVYLCASSLRSKGAKNTEAFFGQGTRLTVV.